A single sample is the source of the 21 T cell receptor beta chains below, sequenced in a study of cytomegalovirus exposure and HLA in healthy donors. PCR involved 60 Vbeta and 13 Jbeta primers. Here immunoSEQ multiplex PCR was the method, and the copy in TCRdb shows in-frame clones only, minus some. The repertoire holds 150,000 or so clones, with roughly 80% as singletons. Sequencing was done on a sample of PBMCs. Receptors originate from a man aged 35 to 55 in good health and CMV-seropositive.

For the CDR3, the DNA is TGTGCCAGCAGTCCCCAGGGACAGCCCCAGCATTTT. Amino acids: CASSPQGQPQHF. This chain joins TRBV6-1 and TRBJ1-5; possibly TRBD1 for D (5 bases). The V and J ends lost 5 bases and 7 bases respectively, with 9 bases between them. The CDR3 contains 12 residues. Germline V gives CDR1 MNHNS, CDR2 SASEGT.

A single count supports this clone. V is TRBV5-5 and J is TRBJ1-1; 10 bases align to TRBD1. The length of the CDR3 is 16 residues. In germline, CDR1 is SGHKS, CDR2 YYEKEE (reference sequence). V dropped 4 bases and J dropped 1; count of bases not matched to a gene: 7. The CDR3 spells CASSPRGTGENTEAFF. CDR3 sequence (DNA): TGTGCCAGCAGCCCGCGAGGGACAGGGGAGAACACTGAAGCTTTCTTT.

J is TRBJ1-3 and V is TRBV6-6; TRBD1 might be the D (6 bases). This CDR3 has 16 amino acids. V lost 2 bases to trimming and J lost 3 bases, with 14 bases between them. Per the germline V gene, CDR1 is MNHNY and CDR2 is SVGAGI (reference sequence). CDR3 sequence reads: CASSYAPRQVGNTIYF. CDR3 DNA: TGTGCCAGCAGTTACGCCCCTCGACAGGTTGGAAACACCATATATTTT.

V and J are TRBV11-3 and TRBJ1-5; the match to TRBD1 covers 8 bases. CDR3 size: 16 residues. Germline CDR1 reads SGHNT; CDR2 reads YENEEA. The trim removed 3 bases at V and 4 bases at J, leaving 8 bases unmatched. CDR3 nucleotide sequence: TGTGCCAGCAGCTTGAGACAGGGGATAAGGAATCAGCCCCAGCATTTT. This gives the protein CASSLRQGIRNQPQHF.

This clone has just one count. The chain joins TRBV28 to TRBJ2-1; D is possibly TRBD2 (6 bases). V was clipped by 11 bases and J by 4 bases, with 12 bases between them. From germline, CDR1 is MDHEN and CDR2 SYDVKM. This CDR3 spans 12 amino acids. The CDR3 DNA reads TGTGCCGGTTCTAGCGTGTACAATGAGCAGTTCTTC. It yields the protein CAGSSVYNEQFF.

The genes are TRBV5-6 and TRBJ2-5; TRBD1 agrees at 11 bases. CDR1 SGHDT and CDR2 YYEEEE come from the germline V gene. With V trimmed by 3 bases and J by 3 bases, 4 bases remained unmatched. The CDR3 runs 15 residues. Here the CDR3 DNA reads TGTGCCAGCAGCTCGTTGGGACAGGGGGAAGAGACCCAGTACTTC. As protein: CASSSLGQGEETQYF.

The chain combines TRBV5-1 with TRBJ2-3; TRBD2 agrees at 16 bases. This CDR3 region has 18 residues. After removal of 0 bases from V and 4 bases from J, the junction contained 5 bases not matched to a gene. Per germline, CDR1 SGHRS and CDR2 YFSETQ. CDR3 residues: CASSLVGTSGRGADTQYF. As DNA, the CDR3 is TGCGCCAGCAGCTTGGTCGGGACTAGCGGGAGGGGAGCAGATACGCAGTATTTT.

The chain employs TRBV5-1 and TRBJ1-6; 7 bases agree with TRBD1. The length of the CDR3 is 15 residues. CDR1 SGHRS and CDR2 YFSETQ come from the germline V gene. The V and J ends lost 3 bases and 10 bases, in that order; junction bases with no gene match: 10. The CDR3 is CASSYVTGSGSPLHF. The CDR3, as DNA: TGCGCCAGCAGCTACGTGACAGGGAGCGGATCACCCCTCCACTTT. The full variable domain, rest sourced from reference TRBV5-1 and TRBJ1-6, is KAGVTQTPRYLIKTRGQQVTLSCSPISGHRSVSWYQQTPGQGLQFLFEYFSETQRNKGNFPGRFSGRQFSNSRSEMNVSTLELGDSALYLCASSYVTGSGSPLHFGNGTRLTVT.

In this sample, this clone turned up once. The chain is built from TRBV19 and TRBJ1-5, with D unresolved. V dropped 0 bases and J dropped 2 bases, with 5 bases sitting between them. CDR1 and CDR2 from the germline V gene are LNHDA and SQIVND (reference sequence). This CDR3 region has 14 residues. The CDR3, as DNA: TGTGCCAGTAGTATAGACGGGGGCAATCAGCCCCAGCATTTT. Its protein is CASSIDGGNQPQHF.

This clone was detected only a few times. V and J are TRBV6-5 and TRBJ2-7; 7 bases line up with TRBD1. In germline, CDR1 is MNHEY, CDR2 SVGAGI. CDR3 length: 15 residues. V shed 7 bases, J shed 2 bases, and the junction held 11 bases outside the gene matches. CDR3 loop: CASTNNRDRPYEQYF. Here the CDR3 DNA reads TGTGCCAGCACCAATAACCGGGACAGACCCTACGAGCAGTACTTC.

The chain has TRBV9 and TRBJ2-3; weak D call: TRBD1 (5 bases). The CDR3 totals 16 residues. CDR1 is SGDLS, CDR2 YYNGEE, per germline. Trimming shortened V by 0 bases and J by 2 bases, and 13 bases separated the two germline ends. DNA for the CDR3: TGTGCCAGCAGCGTAGGTACAGGTCTACTCACAGATACGCAGTATTTT. Its protein is CASSVGTGLLTDTQYF.

This clone was seen only once. The rearrangement links TRBV7-9 to TRBJ2-5, with a tentative D call TRBD1 (6 bases). Germline CDR1 and CDR2: SEHNR and FQNEAQ (reference sequence). V lost 1 base to trimming and J lost 5 bases, with 17 bases between them. CDR3 length: 16 amino acids. The CDR3 sequence is CASSLDHIGGYETQYF. CDR3 DNA: TGTGCCAGCAGCTTAGACCATATAGGGGGTTACGAGACCCAGTACTTC.

The CDR3 DNA reads as TGTGCCAACGGCCGGAAAGCTAGCGGACAAGAGACCCAGTACTTC. This gives the protein CANGRKASGQETQYF. V gene TRBV6-6 combines with J gene TRBJ2-5; 7 bases map to TRBD2. V dropped 10 bases and J dropped 2; count of bases not matched to a gene: 13. The length of the CDR3 is 15 residues. Germline CDR1 MNHNY, CDR2 SVGAGI (reference sequence).

V gene TRBV30 combines with J gene TRBJ2-7, with D maybe TRBD1 (6 bases). CDR1 is GTSNPN, CDR2 SVGIG, per germline (reference sequence). Trimming pared 1 base from V and 2 bases from J, leaving 6 bases between. This CDR3 is built from 12 residues. The CDR3 loop is CAWSGGPYEQYF. DNA of the CDR3: TGTGCCTGGAGTGGGGGGCCCTACGAGCAGTACTTC.

The chain carries TRBV28 and TRBJ2-7; 7 nucleotides align to TRBD2. Germline loops: CDR1 MDHEN, CDR2 SYDVKM. The CDR3 sequence is 15 residues long. J gave up 4 bases and V 6 bases, and 12 bases lay outside the gene matches. CDR3 sequence reads: CASSPLASGIYEQYF. The CDR3 bases are TGTGCCAGCAGCCCCTTGGCAAGCGGGATTTACGAGCAGTACTTC.

In its sample, this clone was seen a few times. This rearrangement joins TRBV7-9 to TRBJ2-4, with 8 bases identical to TRBD2. The CDR3 contains 15 residues. CDR1 is SEHNR, CDR2 FQNEAQ, per germline (reference sequence). J lost 7 bases, V lost 5 bases, and 10 bases had no gene match. CDR3 residues: CASSPGLGLVNIQYF. CDR3 bases: TGTGCCAGCAGCCCAGGGCTGGGACTAGTTAACATTCAGTACTTC. The whole variable domain, filled in from reference TRBV7-9 and TRBJ2-4, reads DTGVSQNPRHKITKRGQNVTFRCDPISEHNRLYWYRQTLGQGPEFLTYFQNEAQLEKSRLLSDRFSAERPKGSFSTLEIQRTEQGDSAMYLCASSPGLGLVNIQYFGAGTRLSVL.

The V and J genes are TRBV28 and TRBJ1-4; D is undetermined. Germline values: CDR1 MDHEN, CDR2 SYDVKM. This CDR3 contains 14 residues. V shed 7 bases and J shed 8 bases, with 17 bases lying between them. In nucleotides, the CDR3 is TGTGCCAGCAATGTTGGCGGGTTGGGGGAAAAACTGTTTTTT. It is translated as CASNVGGLGEKLFF.

A single count supports this clone. The chain employs TRBV6-5 and TRBJ2-3, with D maybe TRBD2 (6 bases). V dropped 2 bases and J dropped 0 bases, with 12 bases sitting between them. Per germline, CDR1 MNHEY and CDR2 SVGAGI. The CDR3 covers 16 residues. Here the CDR3 DNA reads TGTGCCAGCAGTTACCTGGGACTGCGGAGCACAGATACGCAGTATTTT. This codes for CASSYLGLRSTDTQYF.

The V and J genes are TRBV27 and TRBJ1-1; 9 nucleotides line up with TRBD1. This CDR3 has 14 residues. V lost 0 bases to trimming and J lost 5 bases; unmatched junction nucleotides: 1. The germline gives CDR1 MNHEY, CDR2 SMNVEV (reference sequence). Written as DNA, the CDR3 is TGTGCCAGCAGTTTATCGACAGGGGGGACTGAAGCTTTCTTT. As protein: CASSLSTGGTEAFF.

The chain carries TRBV30 and TRBJ2-2; the D is unclear. CDR1 and CDR2 from the germline V gene are GTSNPN and SVGIG (reference sequence). Trimming took 6 bases from V and 0 from J, leaving 11 bases between them. The CDR3 spans 14 residues. DNA of the CDR3: TGTGCCTGTGGCAAAAACGCGAACACCGGGGAGCTGTTTTTT. It encodes CACGKNANTGELFF.

V and J are TRBV7-9 and TRBJ1-2; tentative D call: TRBD1 (5 bases). CDR1 and CDR2 from the germline V gene are SEHNR and FQNEAQ (reference sequence). Deletions cut 5 bases from V and 6 bases from J, with 10 bases between. CDR3 length equals 12 residues. CDR3 residues: CASSPTDNGYTF. Here the CDR3 DNA reads TGTGCCAGCAGCCCGACAGATAATGGCTACACCTTC.